These 18 T cell receptor beta chains originate from one sample sequenced in a study of T cell responses to AZD1222 COVID-19 vaccine. Libraries were prepared by immunoSEQ multiplex PCR; TCRdb keeps only in-frame clonotypes and omits some of them. Among tens of thousands of clones, roughly nine tenths were seen once, and the ten largest hold approximately 4.2%. The sample here was peripheral blood, taken on day 0 of AZD1222 vaccination. These receptors all stem from an adult in good health.

CDR3 bases: TGTGCCAGCAGCTCCTGGGACAGGGATGAATCCAGCGGCTACACCTTC. Translated, it gives CASSSWDRDESSGYTF. The chain carries TRBV7-9 and TRBJ1-2; 9 bases are shared with TRBD1. Trimming at V came to 4 bases and at J to 8 bases, leaving 14 bases not matched to a gene. The CDR3 is made up of 16 amino acids. The germline CDR1 and CDR2 sequences are SEHNR and FQNEAQ (reference sequence).

The genes are TRBV2 and TRBJ1-5; 10 bases are a match to TRBD1. The CDR3 totals 14 residues. CDR1 and CDR2 (germline): SNHLY, FYNNEI. V shed 8 bases and J 4 bases; nucleotides not matched to a gene: 5. The CDR3 protein is CASAKGQGNQPQHF. DNA of the CDR3: TGTGCCAGCGCAAAGGGACAGGGGAATCAGCCCCAGCATTTT.

A word on this clone: The junction and the germline gene differ at one end; a read error may be behind it. The J gene is TRBJ2-1, the V gene TRBV5-5, with 9 bases that match TRBD1. The germline CDR1 and CDR2 sequences are SGHKS and YYEKEE (reference sequence). There are 12 residues in the CDR3. CDR3 in amino acids: CASSLGGDRDLF. CDR3 DNA sequence: TGTGCCAGCAGCCTGGGTGGGGACAGGGATCTCTTC.

The chain couples TRBV7-8 to TRBJ1-2; maybe TRBD1 (5 bases). Germline assignment: CDR1 SGHVS and CDR2 FQNEAQ. CDR3 length: 15 amino acids. Trimming took off 5 bases at V and 6 bases at J, with 19 bases between the two ends. The CDR3 reads CASSPSRAGIDGYTF. The CDR3 DNA is TGTGCCAGCAGCCCCAGTCGGGCAGGGATCGATGGCTACACCTTC.

In this sample, this clone turned up once. V is TRBV7-2 and J is TRBJ1-2; 10 bases align to TRBD1. J lost 8 bases, V lost 8 bases, and 14 bases had no gene match. Germline V gene sequence: CDR1 SGHTA, CDR2 FQGNSA. The CDR3 is 15 residues long. The CDR3 loop reads CASRRNSGTGEGYTF. As DNA, the CDR3 is TGTGCCAGCCGGCGCAACTCCGGGACAGGGGAGGGCTACACCTTC.

V usage is TRBV6-1 and J usage is TRBJ1-2; the D gene is possibly TRBD1 (5 bases). Germline V gene data show CDR1 as MNHNS and CDR2 as SASEGT. Trimming shortened V by 0 bases and J by 8 bases, and 19 bases separated the two germline ends. CDR3 length: 16 residues. The CDR3 spells CASSEALTGRDYGYTF. DNA for the CDR3: TGTGCCAGCAGTGAAGCGCTAACGGGCAGGGATTACGGCTACACCTTC.

J is TRBJ1-2 and V is TRBV29-1; D unresolved. Between the trimmed V and J ends, which lost 3 bases and 3 bases, there was a span of 8 bases. The length of the CDR3 is 12 residues. Germline assignment: CDR1 SQVTM and CDR2 ANQGSEA. The CDR3 protein is CSVDRAYYGYTF. Here the CDR3 DNA reads TGCAGCGTTGATAGGGCCTACTATGGCTACACCTTC.

The rearrangement uses TRBV7-9 and TRBJ1-5, with no clear D. The germline V and J ends were trimmed by 8 bases and 6 bases, with 11 bases remaining between them. CDR1 and CDR2 (germline): SEHNR, FQNEAQ (reference sequence). The CDR3 is made up of 12 amino acids. The CDR3 region is CASPKVGQPQHF. As DNA, the CDR3 is TGTGCCAGCCCTAAAGTTGGTCAGCCCCAGCATTTT.

The rearrangement joins TRBV24-1 to TRBJ2-5, with a weak D call TRBD1 (5 bases). CDR3 length equals 13 residues. CDR1 is KGHDR, CDR2 SFDVKD, per germline. V lost 9 bases and J 2 bases, leaving 12 bases between the germline ends. CDR3 amino acids: CATRGAVQETQYF. The CDR3 DNA sequence: TGTGCCACCCGTGGGGCAGTACAAGAGACCCAGTACTTC.

The chain joins TRBV7-9 to TRBJ2-5; no firm D call. CDR3 length: 13 amino acids. V lost 5 bases and J 5 bases, leaving 12 bases between the germline ends. Germline values: CDR1 SEHNR, CDR2 FQNEAQ (reference sequence). The CDR3 loop is CASSLGHGETQYF. The DNA for the CDR3 is TGTGCCAGCAGCCTGGGCCACGGGGAGACCCAGTACTTC. Full variable domain (missing parts from reference TRBV7-9 and TRBJ2-5): DTGVSQNPRHKITKRGQNVTFRCDPISEHNRLYWYRQTLGQGPEFLTYFQNEAQLEKSRLLSDRFSAERPKGSFSTLEIQRTEQGDSAMYLCASSLGHGETQYFGPGTRLLVL.

The rearrangement uses TRBV6-5 and TRBJ2-3, with D tentatively TRBD2 (5 bases). Germline V CDR1 and CDR2: MNHEY, SVGAGI. The CDR3 loop spans 15 amino acids. The V and J ends lost 2 bases and 2 bases respectively, with 11 bases between them. This CDR3 is CASSYRGLVTDTQYF. CDR3 DNA sequence: TGTGCCAGCAGTTACCGAGGGTTGGTCACAGATACGCAGTATTTT.

The chain is built from TRBV2 and TRBJ1-2; perhaps TRBD1 as D (6 bases). V was trimmed by 9 bases and J by 1 base, leaving 15 bases between them. Germline CDR1 is SNHLY and CDR2 is FYNNEI. The CDR3 spans 14 residues. The CDR3 loop reads CASTGTFLNYGYTF. The CDR3 region has the DNA TGTGCCAGTACCGGGACATTCCTTAACTATGGCTACACCTTC. Based on the CDR3 plus reference TRBV2 and TRBJ1-2, the full variable domain is EPEVTQTPSHQVTQMGQEVILRCVPISNHLYFYWYRQILGQKVEFLVSFYNNEISEKSEIFDDQFSVERPDGSNFTLKIRSTKLEDSAMYFCASTGTFLNYGYTFGSGTRLTVV.

The genes are TRBV24-1 and TRBJ2-3; D unclear. CDR1 and CDR2 from the germline V gene are KGHDR and SFDVKD. The V end lost 5 bases, the J end lost 5 bases, and 10 bases lay between the germline ends. This CDR3 has 13 amino acids. The DNA of the CDR3 is TGTGCCACCAGTGCCCAACATAGAGATACGCAGTATTTT. It translates to CATSAQHRDTQYF.

In its sample, this clone was seen once. The J gene is TRBJ2-1, the V gene TRBV29-1, with D possibly matching TRBD2 (6 bases). V lost 4 bases, J lost 5 bases, and 15 bases lay in between. This CDR3 has 14 residues. Per germline, CDR1 SQVTM and CDR2 ANQGSEA. This CDR3 reads CSVAGGDLNNEQFF. CDR3 in DNA: TGCAGCGTTGCGGGTGGGGACTTAAACAATGAGCAGTTCTTC.

The chain links TRBV11-3 to TRBJ2-7; 10 bases are shared with TRBD2. The germline CDR1 and CDR2 sequences are SGHNT and YENEEA. The junction had 8 bases not matched to a gene; V was cut back by 6 bases and J by 6 bases. This CDR3 comprises 14 residues. For the CDR3, the DNA is TGTGCCAGCAGGGCGGGGCTAGCGGGAGCCGAGCAGTACTTC. This sequence encodes CASRAGLAGAEQYF. The full variable domain, with the rest looked up from reference TRBV11-3 and TRBJ2-7, is EAGVVQSPRYKIIEKKQPVAFWCNPISGHNTLYWYLQNLGQGPELLIRYENEEAVDDSQLPKDRFSAERLKGVDSTLKIQPAELGDSAVYLCASRAGLAGAEQYFGPGTRLTVT.

V gene TRBV5-4 combines with J gene TRBJ1-5; tentatively, D is TRBD1 (6 bases). From germline, CDR1 is SGHNT and CDR2 YYREEE (reference sequence). V was cut by 4 bases and J by 2 bases, with 13 bases left in between. This CDR3 comprises 15 residues. The CDR3 protein is CASSAQGTGNQPQHF. For the CDR3, the DNA is TGTGCCAGCAGCGCGCAGGGGACGGGCAATCAGCCCCAGCATTTT.

The chain couples TRBV7-6 to TRBJ1-4, with TRBD1 as a possible D gene (5 bases). Germline CDR1 reads SGHVS; CDR2 reads FNYEAQ. Trimming removed 4 bases from V and 2 bases from J, with 26 bases in between. The CDR3 is made up of 20 amino acids. The CDR3 DNA is TGTGCCAGCAGCTCCAGATCGGCAGGGAGTCTGGTCTTGACTAATGAAAAACTGTTTTTT. The encoded protein is CASSSRSAGSLVLTNEKLFF.

This sequence joins TRBV28 and TRBJ1-4, with D tentatively TRBD1 (6 bases). Trimming pared 5 bases from V and 3 bases from J, leaving 13 bases between. Per germline, CDR1 MDHEN and CDR2 SYDVKM. The CDR3 has 15 residues. CDR3 in DNA: TGTGCCAGCAGTCCAAACAGGGTCGCTAATGAAAAACTGTTTTTT. Translated, it gives CASSPNRVANEKLFF.